This is a list of T cell receptor beta chains from one sample in a study of shared clonotypes between healthy human individuals. Profiling relied on immunoSEQ multiplex PCR, and the TCRdb table lists in-frame clones only, not all of them. The sample lists just over 2,000,000 clones; roughly 96% were seen once. Input material: naive CD4+ T cells sorted from blood. These receptors were collected from a man between 18 and 29 years old in good health. Each CDR3 is given without its conserved first and last residue. The order of the fields is clone size, J gene, V gene, CDR3 protein. Clone size is shown for a subset of rows, as once, few, many or a class of expanded clone.

NA,TRBJ1-1,TRBV18,ASSGGANTEAF
NA,TRBJ2-2,TRBV20-1,SAKAGELF
few,TRBJ2-7,TRBV7-2,ASSPPTSGGLKSYEQY
NA,TRBJ2-5,TRBV11-2,ASSLMAGKKETQY
NA,TRBJ1-6,TRBV5-6,ASSLATVYNSPLH
NA,TRBJ1-2,TRBV10-3,AISEGTQANYGYT
NA,TRBJ2-3,TRBV7-7,ASSLRGLSTDTQY
NA,TRBJ1-5,TRBV7-2,ASSLAGGASQPQH
NA,TRBJ2-7,TRBV11-2,ASSPWYSLSYEQY
NA,TRBJ2-1,TRBV10-1,ASTEVEQF
NA,TRBJ2-5,TRBV20-1,SARGEETQY
NA,TRBJ2-2,TRBV2,ASSPQRRGGELF
NA,TRBJ1-2,TRBV15,ATSSMGGISYGYT
NA,TRBJ2-3,TRBV6-5,ASMRGEGTDTQY
NA,TRBJ1-3,TRBV5-1,ASSFNRVTSGNTIY
NA,TRBJ2-3,TRBV4-1,ASSHLLRGGGTDTQY
NA,TRBJ1-5,TRBV5-6,ASSHAAGYSNQPQH
NA,TRBJ1-1,TRBV18,ASSSGQNTEAF
NA,TRBJ2-5,TRBV6-5,ASSYSGPPQETQY
NA,TRBJ1-4,TRBV10-3,AISESGGIGEKLF
once,TRBJ2-7,TRBV2,ASSVRRGTY
NA,TRBJ2-3,TRBV28,ASRELTDTQY
NA,TRBJ1-5,TRBV2,ASSADNNQPQH
NA,TRBJ2-5,TRBV30,AWSGLSKLAQY
NA,TRBJ1-5,TRBV6-1,ASTRQDNQPQH
NA,TRBJ2-3,TRBV27,ASRPLDLTDTQY
NA,TRBJ2-7,TRBV7-2,ASSLGLAGNSYEQY
once,TRBJ2-1,TRBV19,ASSIEQGSFRNEQF
NA,TRBJ2-5,TRBV5-1,ASSLASGAGETQY
NA,TRBJ2-7,TRBV6-6,ASSYQQAYEQY
NA,TRBJ1-2,TRBV25-1,ASSEPEGYGYT
NA,TRBJ2-3,TRBV14,ASSTGLIDTQY
NA,TRBJ2-7,TRBV28,ASSQLTYEQY
NA,TRBJ1-4,TRBV9,ASSVEDRNEKLF
NA,TRBJ1-2,TRBV10-3,AISESRQGKGYT
NA,TRBJ1-2,TRBV7-2,ASSLGSTGVYGYT
NA,TRBJ2-5,TRBV5-1,ASSPTGTVGAAQY
NA,TRBJ2-2,TRBV10-2,ASTERGKGSGELF
NA,TRBJ2-7,TRBV5-6,ASSLETGHEQY
NA,TRBJ2-7,TRBV18,ASSPPRQAIPYEQY
NA,TRBJ2-7,TRBV5-1,ASSGDSRSYEQY
NA,TRBJ2-5,TRBV5-1,ASSLGRGPETQY
NA,TRBJ2-5,TRBV5-1,ASSLSAGKQETQY
NA,TRBJ2-6,TRBV6-5,ASSSRQGSGANVLT
NA,TRBJ1-1,TRBV18,ASSPPQETEAF
NA,TRBJ2-7,TRBV6-1,ASRVQVPNEQY